The TCR beta chain under discussion was sequenced for a study of blood T cells in healthy people across ages. The study, taken as a whole, reports: TCR beta diversity was tightly associated with the proportion of naive T cells.

A word on this clonotype: Its matching antigen is unknown.

Next came a second PCR, run for about 6 to 11 cycles, which used a sample-barcoded 5' primer along with a J-beta primer mix. TCRdb fed the 5' RACE reads into MiXCR, producing one record per CDR3 protein. The sample contains around 580,000 distinct CDR3 sequences, around half of which appear only once. The sequencing input was blood. This TCR was sampled from a man aged 80 or over in good health.

The CDR3, as DNA: TGTGCCAGCAGCCCCCTCTACACTGAAGCTTTCTTT. It encodes CASSPLYTEAFF. The chain links TRBV7-9 to TRBJ1-1; D not resolved. The V and J ends lost 5 bases and 3 bases respectively, with 7 bases between them. Germline CDR1 and CDR2: SEHNR and FQNEAQ (reference sequence). The CDR3 covers 12 residues.